The T cell receptor (beta chain) described here comes from a study of spatial heterogeneity in lung cancer. This clonotype appeared many times. One entry per CDR3 protein results from TCRdb running MiXCR on the 5' RACE reads. The sample carries 4,200 or so distinct CDR3 sequences, about a tenth recorded once. CDR1 is SGHRS and CDR2 is YFSETQ in the germline V gene. J gave up 5 bases and V 5 bases, and 8 bases lay outside the gene matches. The CDR3 spans 14 residues. Time point noted: sample taken at primary tumor resection. Whole RNA was taken from tumor, nontumor lung or frozen PBMC; it was then sequenced unsorted.

The genes are TRBV5-1 and TRBJ2-5, with TRBD1 identical over 8 bases. The sequence was collected from a male donor with early-stage non-small cell lung cancer. Sequenced material: PBMCs, taken at surgery. CDR3 in amino acids: CASRNADRAETQYF. CDR3 DNA sequence: TGCGCCAGCAGGAACGCGGACAGGGCGGAGACCCAGTACTTC.